These 11 T cell receptor beta chains were sequenced from one sample in a study of cytomegalovirus exposure and HLA in healthy donors. PCR involved 60 Vbeta and 13 Jbeta primers. The method was immunoSEQ multiplex PCR; TCRdb's version includes in-frame clones alone and lacks a portion of them. The repertoire has 150,000 to 250,000 clones, approximately 80% of them found once; the top ten carry roughly 0.098%. Sample: PBMCs. These TCRs come from a boy younger than 10 in good health and CMV-seronegative.

The chain joins TRBV9 to TRBJ1-4; D unclear. V gave up 0 bases and J gave up 3 bases, with 12 bases separating them. Germline CDR1 SGDLS, CDR2 YYNGEE. The CDR3 has 16 amino acids. The CDR3 is CASSVGGSAANEKLFF. In DNA form, the CDR3 reads TGTGCCAGCAGCGTAGGCGGGTCGGCGGCTAATGAAAAACTGTTTTTT.

J is TRBJ1-3 and V is TRBV6-5; D call uncertain. Trimming took 6 bases from V and 5 from J, leaving 14 bases between them. The CDR3 contains 14 residues. Germline V gene sequence: CDR1 MNHEY, CDR2 SVGAGI. The CDR3 sequence: CASRLDRLRNTIYF. The CDR3 nucleotides are TGTGCCAGCAGATTGGATAGACTCAGAAACACCATATATTTT.

The V gene is TRBV21-1, the J gene TRBJ1-2; the table's D call, TRBD1, was not checked against the DNA. TRBV21-1 is assigned pseudogene status. The CDR3 has 14 amino acids. CDR3 nucleotides: TGTGCCAGCAGCGGGACAGGGCGCTCTGGGGGCTACACCTTC. It codes for CASSGTGRSGGYTF.

The chain links TRBV14 to TRBJ1-2; 7 nucleotides match TRBD1. Germline V gene lookup returns CDR1 SGHDN and CDR2 FVKESK. The V segment lost 3 bases and the J segment 4 bases; nucleotides outside the gene matches: 2. This CDR3 is 13 amino acids long. The DNA of the CDR3 is TGTGCCAGCAGCCACGAGGGGGCCTATGGCTACACCTTC. Its translation: CASSHEGAYGYTF.

The chain recombines TRBV27 with TRBJ2-7; 7 bases map to TRBD1. The V and J ends lost 0 bases and 2 bases, in that order; junction bases with no gene match: 10. The CDR3 has 17 residues. Germline CDR1 and CDR2: MNHEY and SMNVEV (reference sequence). The CDR3, as DNA: TGTGCCAGCAGTTTATCGGCTAGGGGGCGCAATCCCTACGAGCAGTACTTC. Amino acids: CASSLSARGRNPYEQYF.

The CDR3, as DNA: TGTGCCAGCGCTTTACAGGGGAACACTGAAGCTTTCTTT. It encodes CASALQGNTEAFF. The chain joins TRBV2 to TRBJ1-1, with D perhaps matching TRBD1 (6 bases). V was trimmed by 8 bases and J by 1 base, leaving 11 bases between them. Germline V gene data show CDR1 as SNHLY and CDR2 as FYNNEI. The CDR3 totals 13 residues. The full variable domain, in which reference TRBV2 and TRBJ1-1 provide the parts outside the CDR3, is EPEVTQTPSHQVTQMGQEVILRCVPISNHLYFYWYRQILGQKVEFLVSFYNNEISEKSEIFDDQFSVERPDGSNFTLKIRSTKLEDSAMYFCASALQGNTEAFFGQGTRLTVV.

The chain recombines TRBV28 with TRBJ2-1; 8 bases agree with TRBD1. Germline V gives CDR1 MDHEN, CDR2 SYDVKM. J was trimmed by 6 bases and V by 6 bases; bases with no gene match: 7. The CDR3 totals 14 residues. CDR3 sequence (DNA): TGTGCCAGCAGCCCGGGACAGGCACGCAATGAGCAGTTCTTC. It yields the protein CASSPGQARNEQFF.

This clone has a handful of counts. The V gene is TRBV20-1, the J gene TRBJ1-4; 12 nucleotides line up with TRBD1. CDR1 and CDR2 from the germline V gene are DFQATT and SNEGSKA (reference sequence). This CDR3 is built from 11 residues. CDR3 sequence: CSSRDRGQLFF. In DNA form, the CDR3 reads TGCAGCTCCCGGGACAGGGGGCAACTGTTTTTT.

For this clone: The junction shows a germline mismatch at one end, possibly a read error. In DNA, the CDR3 is TGTGCCAGCCAACAGGGCGCAACACCCACCTTT. Its translation is CASQQGATPTF. The V call is TRBV6-5, the J call TRBJ1-1, with a possible D match to TRBD1 (6 bases). CDR3 size: 11 residues. Germline V gene sequence: CDR1 MNHEY, CDR2 SVGAGI.

This chain connects TRBV4-3 to TRBJ1-4; D is unclear. The V and J ends lost 3 bases and 8 bases respectively, with 10 bases between them. The length of the CDR3 is 13 residues. Per the germline V gene, CDR1 is LGHNA and CDR2 is YSLEER. The DNA of the CDR3 is TGCGCCAGCAGCCAGATCTTACAGGAAAAACTGTTTTTT. Protein sequence: CASSQILQEKLFF.

The rearrangement uses TRBV10-3 and TRBJ2-3; D is possibly TRBD1 (5 bases). This CDR3 spans 16 amino acids. Germline V gives CDR1 ENHRY, CDR2 SYGVKD. The ends were cut back, 0 bases at V and 0 bases at J, with 10 bases in the middle. The CDR3 bases are TGTGCCATCAGTGAGTCCGGTCAGGGAAGCACAGATACGCAGTATTTT. Encoded protein: CAISESGQGSTDTQYF.